The source of this T cell receptor beta chain is a study of cytomegalovirus exposure and HLA in healthy donors. Study outcomes and limitations: In vitro checks showed that three CMV-associated chains really do target CMV antigens.

On this clone: Its specificity is not known. The identical CDR3 is also encoded by other nucleotide sequences in the sample.

Trimming took 4 bases from V and 3 from J; bases not matched to a gene: 0. Germline assignment: CDR1 SNHLY and CDR2 FYNNEI. The CDR3 spans 12 residues. Using immunoSEQ multiplex PCR, the repertoire was profiled, and TCRdb retains in-frame clones only, with some absent. Seen here are around 150,000 clones, roughly 91% observed once, and the top ten hold 4% to 5%. The rearrangement uses TRBV2 and TRBJ2-7; 7 positions agree with TRBD1. This sequence was found in a man aged 18 to 30 in good health and CMV-seropositive. The specimen was PBMCs. This CDR3 is CASSGDSYEQYF. CDR3 nucleotides: TGTGCCAGCAGTGGGGACAGCTACGAGCAGTACTTC.